A single sample gave rise to the 17 T cell receptor beta chains below, sequenced in a study of Tregs in tolerant kidney transplant recipients. The method was immunoSEQ multiplex PCR; TCRdb's version includes in-frame clones alone and lacks a portion of them. The repertoire holds some 250,000 clones, 65% to 85% seen once, with over 0.5% in the top ten. The sample taken for sequencing was CD4+ T cells from blood. The source of these receptors is a human donor in good health.

The chain carries TRBV7-2 and TRBJ1-1; possibly TRBD1 for D (5 bases). V shed 6 bases and J shed 1 base, with 12 bases lying between them. Germline-derived CDR1 and CDR2 are SGHTA and FQGNSA. This CDR3 has 14 amino acids. The CDR3, as DNA: TGTGCCAGCAGTCCGGGACGAGAGAACACTGAAGCTTTCTTT. Protein product: CASSPGRENTEAFF.

In this sample, this clone turned up a few times. The chain employs TRBV14 and TRBJ1-4; a possible D gene is TRBD1 (6 bases). Trimming took off 4 bases at V and 3 bases at J, with 12 bases between the two ends. CDR3 length equals 15 residues. In germline, CDR1 is SGHDN, CDR2 FVKESK. The DNA for the CDR3 is TGTGCCAGCAGCCGGGGGGACACCTCTAATGAAAAACTGTTTTTT. Translated, it gives CASSRGDTSNEKLFF. Full variable domain (outside the CDR3, taken from reference TRBV14 and TRBJ1-4): EAGVTQFPSHSVIEKGQTVTLRCDPISGHDNLYWYRRVMGKEIKFLLHFVKESKQDESGMPNNRFLAERTGGTYSTLKVQPAELEDSGVYFCASSRGDTSNEKLFFGSGTQLSVL.

Here the CDR3 DNA reads TGCGCCAGCAGTTCCGGGACGACCGGTTCCTATAATTCACCCCTCCACTTT. Its protein is CASSSGTTGSYNSPLHF. V gene TRBV4-1 combines with J gene TRBJ1-6; a weak D match, TRBD1 (5 bases). Trimming shortened V by 6 bases and J by 1 base, and 16 bases separated the two germline ends. This CDR3 has 17 amino acids. Germline V CDR1 and CDR2: MGHRA, YSYEKL.

A remark on this clone: The sample has other DNA sequences that encode this CDR3 too. The rearrangement links TRBV18 to TRBJ2-5, with D unresolved. The germline V gene has CDR1 KGHSH and CDR2 LQKENI. The CDR3 has 11 residues. Trimming cost V 6 bases and J 2 bases, with 4 bases left between them. DNA of the CDR3: TGTGCCAGCTCTCCTCAAGAGACCCAGTACTTC. Translated: CASSPQETQYF.

This chain joins TRBV6-5 and TRBJ1-1, with unresolved D. The germline V gene has CDR1 MNHEY and CDR2 SVGAGI. Trimming shortened V by 2 bases and J by 5 bases, and 9 bases separated the two germline ends. CDR3 length: 13 amino acids. The DNA of the CDR3 is TGTGCCAGCAGTTACAGGGTAGAGACTGAAGCTTTCTTT. Translated, it gives CASSYRVETEAFF.

V is TRBV11-2 and J is TRBJ1-1, with unresolved D. Germline V gene data show CDR1 as SGHAT and CDR2 as FQNNGV. The CDR3 sequence is 13 residues long. V lost 4 bases and J 11 bases, leaving 17 bases between the germline ends. The CDR3 DNA is TGTGCCAGCAGCTCCGGACCCTTCGCCGGGGCTTTCTTT. Translated: CASSSGPFAGAFF.

This chain connects TRBV11-3 to TRBJ1-1; possibly TRBD1 for D (6 bases). Germline assignment: CDR1 SGHNT and CDR2 YENEEA. Trimming removed 5 bases from V and 6 bases from J, with 31 bases in between. This CDR3 is built from 19 residues. The DNA for the CDR3 is TGTGCCAGCAGCACTGGACCGGCACTGATAAAAGGGGGGGGCCCTGAAGCTTTCTTT. Translated, it gives CASSTGPALIKGGGPEAFF.

In its sample, this clone was seen a few times. J is TRBJ2-1 and V is TRBV7-9, with a possible D match to TRBD1 (6 bases). The CDR3 is 16 amino acids. Germline-derived CDR1 and CDR2 are SEHNR and FQNEAQ (reference sequence). V lost 4 bases and J lost 2, with 15 bases in between. CDR3 amino acids: CASSSHRDLPYNEQFF. As DNA, the CDR3 is TGTGCCAGCAGCTCACACAGGGATCTGCCCTACAATGAGCAGTTCTTC.

The chain couples TRBV4-2 to TRBJ2-7, with 7 nucleotides matching TRBD2. Germline lookup yields CDR1 LGHNA and CDR2 YNFKEQ. V trimming: 0 bases; J trimming: 6 bases; junction bases outside the gene matches: 5. This CDR3 is built from 14 residues. For the CDR3, the DNA is TGTGCCAGCAGCCAAGAAAGGGAGGGCCGCGAGCAGTACTTC. Residues: CASSQEREGREQYF.

V and J are TRBV9 and TRBJ2-5, with 14 positions matching TRBD2. The CDR3 loop spans 17 amino acids. Trimming took 4 bases from V and 2 from J; bases not matched to a gene: 7. Germline lookup yields CDR1 SGDLS and CDR2 YYNGEE. CDR3 loop: CASSPGTSGGSQETQYF. The DNA of the CDR3 is TGTGCCAGCAGCCCCGGGACTAGCGGGGGTTCTCAAGAGACCCAGTACTTC.

V usage is TRBV7-2 and J usage is TRBJ2-5; 8 nucleotides align to TRBD1. The CDR3 sequence is 14 residues long. CDR1 and CDR2 (germline): SGHTA, FQGNSA. The junction had 6 bases not matched to a gene; V was cut back by 5 bases and J by 4 bases. The CDR3 here is CASSTRQGRETQYF. CDR3 sequence (DNA): TGTGCCAGCAGCACACGACAGGGGAGAGAGACCCAGTACTTC.

This chain joins TRBV6-1 and TRBJ2-3; the match to TRBD2 covers 11 bases. CDR3 size: 16 residues. The ends lost 0 bases at V and 6 bases at J; junction bases unmatched: 5. CDR1 and CDR2 (germline): MNHNS, SASEGT. CDR3 amino acids: CASSEAISSGGDTQYF. DNA of the CDR3: TGTGCCAGCAGTGAAGCGATTTCTAGCGGGGGGGATACGCAGTATTTT.

The V call is TRBV19, the J call TRBJ2-5, with D uncertain. Looked up from germline, CDR1 is LNHDA and CDR2 is SQIVND (reference sequence). The ends were cut back, 1 base at V and 5 bases at J, with 8 bases in the middle. CDR3 length equals 13 residues. The CDR3 nucleotides are TGTGCCAGTAGTATAGTCAATAAGGAGACCCAGTACTTC. Translating it yields CASSIVNKETQYF.

This rearrangement joins TRBV5-1 to TRBJ1-1, with no clear D. This CDR3 contains 15 residues. Per germline, CDR1 SGHRS and CDR2 YFSETQ. Trimming shortened V by 0 bases and J by 5 bases, and 14 bases separated the two germline ends. The CDR3 loop reads CASSLVPSTGTEAFF. As DNA, the CDR3 is TGCGCCAGCAGCTTGGTTCCCTCGACGGGGACTGAAGCTTTCTTT.

The V and J genes are TRBV15 and TRBJ1-2, with 7 bases identical to TRBD1. From germline, CDR1 is LNHNV and CDR2 YYDKDF (reference sequence). The J segment lost 4 bases and the V segment lost 1 base, leaving 9 bases of the junction unmatched. The CDR3 has 16 amino acids. This chain's CDR3 is CATSRAHLRGSYGYTF. The CDR3 DNA reads as TGTGCCACCAGCAGAGCCCATCTCAGGGGGAGCTATGGCTACACCTTC.

The chain employs TRBV6-1 and TRBJ2-6; D unclear. The CDR3 contains 19 residues. Trimming took 2 bases from V and 1 from J, leaving 18 bases between them. From germline, CDR1 is MNHNS and CDR2 SASEGT. CDR3 sequence (DNA): TGTGCCAGCAGTGAACGGTCGTCCAGGTGGGGATCTGGGGCCAACGTCCTGACTTTC. It specifies CASSERSSRWGSGANVLTF.

The gene calls are TRBV10-3 and TRBJ2-1; the match to TRBD2 covers 12 bases. The V gene end was trimmed by 11 bases and the J gene end by 9 bases; junction bases not matched to a gene: 8. Per the germline V gene, CDR1 is ENHRY and CDR2 is SYGVKD. CDR3 length equals 13 residues. The CDR3 DNA sequence: TGTGCCGTCTCTAGCGGGGGGGCCGGTGAGCAGTTCTTC. This sequence encodes CAVSSGGAGEQFF.